The 14 T cell receptor beta chains below come from one sample, sequenced in a study of blood T cell repertoires in COVID-19. This table comes from immunoSEQ multiplex PCR, and its TCRdb copy is limited to in-frame clones, with some not included. The table has about 200,000 clones, 75% to 85% seen once. The material sequenced was peripheral blood. These receptors all stem from a human donor in a cohort sampled during active COVID-19.

The V call is TRBV9, the J call TRBJ1-1; D is undetermined. In germline, CDR1 is SGDLS, CDR2 YYNGEE. Trimming took off 0 bases at V and 0 bases at J, with 9 bases between the two ends. The CDR3 is made up of 15 amino acids. The CDR3 sequence is CASSVGQIMNTEAFF. The CDR3 nucleotides read TGTGCCAGCAGCGTAGGTCAAATCATGAACACTGAAGCTTTCTTT.

The count of this clone is one. The V and J genes are TRBV14 and TRBJ2-7; 8 bases are a match to TRBD1. Losses at the gene ends were 2 bases for V and 4 bases for J; bases not matched to a gene: 4. This CDR3 is built from 14 residues. CDR1 SGHDN and CDR2 FVKESK come from the germline V gene. CDR3 coding DNA: TGTGCCAGCAGCCAACAGGGGGCAGTTTACGAGCAGTACTTC. It codes for CASSQQGAVYEQYF.

The chain recombines TRBV11-2 with TRBJ2-2, with 11 bases that match TRBD2. The junction had 11 bases not matched to a gene; V was cut back by 5 bases and J by 9 bases. Germline loops: CDR1 SGHAT, CDR2 FQNNGV. This CDR3 region has 16 residues. The CDR3 coding sequence is TGTGCCAGCAGCGCCCTCACTAGCGGGAGAGGCAGGGAGCTGTTTTTT. It translates to CASSALTSGRGRELFF. The complete variable domain, with remaining parts taken from reference TRBV11-2 and TRBJ2-2, reads EAGVAQSPRYKIIEKRQSVAFWCNPISGHATLYWYQQILGQGPKLLIQFQNNGVVDDSQLPKDRFSAERLKGVDSTLKIQPAKLEDSAVYLCASSALTSGRGRELFFGEGSRLTVL.

The chain recombines TRBV5-1 with TRBJ2-3; D is possibly TRBD1 (5 bases). The V and J ends lost 0 bases and 0 bases respectively, with 20 bases between them. The CDR3 spans 19 residues. From germline, CDR1 is SGHRS and CDR2 YFSETQ. As DNA, the CDR3 is TGCGCCAGCAGCTTGGCAGGCCGCCGAGACAGTTCTAGCACAGATACGCAGTATTTT. Translated: CASSLAGRRDSSSTDTQYF.

This chain joins TRBV2 and TRBJ2-7; 9 nucleotides align to TRBD2. Germline CDR1 reads SNHLY; CDR2 reads FYNNEI. This CDR3 is built from 13 residues. V trimming: 7 bases; J trimming: 3 bases; junction bases outside the gene matches: 4. The CDR3 region has the DNA TGTGCCAGCACTAGGACTAGCGACTACGAGCAGTACTTC. Protein product: CASTRTSDYEQYF.

This clone was observed a single time. V gene TRBV6-4 combines with J gene TRBJ2-5; possibly TRBD1 for D (7 bases). Looked up from germline, CDR1 is MRHNA and CDR2 is SNTAGT. Between the trimmed V and J ends, which lost 6 bases and 5 bases, there was a span of 13 bases. The CDR3 totals 13 residues. The CDR3 coding sequence is TGTGCCAGCAGCCCGACAGGGAGGGAGACCCAGTACTTC. Translation gives CASSPTGRETQYF.

The rearrangement joins TRBV24-1 to TRBJ2-2; 10 bases are a match to TRBD1. CDR1 is KGHDR, CDR2 SFDVKD, per germline. The CDR3 sequence is 16 residues long. The V gene end was trimmed by 5 bases and the J gene end by 4 bases; junction bases not matched to a gene: 6. This CDR3 is CATSGLRDRGTGELFF. For the CDR3, the DNA is TGTGCCACCAGTGGCCTAAGGGACAGGGGCACCGGGGAGCTGTTTTTT.

The V and J genes are TRBV2 and TRBJ2-1, with D perhaps matching TRBD2 (6 bases). From germline, CDR1 is SNHLY and CDR2 FYNNEI. V dropped 3 bases and J dropped 6 bases, with 12 bases sitting between them. The CDR3 sequence is 14 residues long. The CDR3 is CASSERLATNEQFF. The CDR3 bases are TGTGCCAGCAGTGAGAGGCTAGCGACCAATGAGCAGTTCTTC.

DNA of the CDR3: TGTGCCAGTAGTCAGGGGATTCTCGCCGGGGAGCTGTTTTTT. Translated: CASSQGILAGELFF. The chain recombines TRBV19 with TRBJ2-2; perhaps TRBD1 as D (6 bases). This CDR3 is built from 14 residues. Germline V gene sequence: CDR1 LNHDA, CDR2 SQIVND (reference sequence). V lost 5 bases and J lost 6, with 13 bases in between.

The chain is built from TRBV11-2 and TRBJ2-1; D may be TRBD1 (7 bases). This CDR3 region has 16 residues. Germline CDR1 reads SGHAT; CDR2 reads FQNNGV. The V end was cut by 5 bases, the J end by 7 bases, with 21 bases between. Written as DNA, the CDR3 is TGTGCCAGCAGCCCTTACGGAGGGGGCGGTTCGAATGAGCAGTTCTTC. Its translation is CASSPYGGGGSNEQFF.

As DNA, the CDR3 is TGCGCCAGCAGTTCCAATCGACAGGGGGGCTCCTACAATGAGCAGTTCTTC. Protein: CASSSNRQGGSYNEQFF. The rearrangement joins TRBV10-1 to TRBJ2-1; 9 bases fit TRBD1. V was clipped by 5 bases and J by 0 bases; unmatched bases: 8. The CDR3 spans 17 residues. In germline, CDR1 is WNHNN, CDR2 SYGVQD (reference sequence).

The rearrangement links TRBV3-1 (or the pseudogene TRBV3-2) to TRBJ2-5; TRBD2 matches at 9 bases. This CDR3 spans 17 amino acids. In germline, CDR1 is LGHDT, CDR2 YNNKEL (reference sequence). Germline trimming cut 1 base from V and 1 base from J; bases unmatched to any gene: 7. CDR3 sequence reads: CASSQGGLAGPQETQYF. The CDR3 DNA reads TGTGCCAGCAGCCAAGGAGGTCTAGCGGGACCCCAAGAGACCCAGTACTTC.

This clone has a handful of counts. The chain combines TRBV7-8 with TRBJ1-5; 7 bases map to TRBD1. The CDR3 runs 15 residues. The germline gives CDR1 SGHVS, CDR2 FQNEAQ. Trimming cost V 1 base and J 3 bases; bases outside gene matches: 3. The CDR3 reads CASSLGGTVNQPQHF. The DNA for the CDR3 is TGTGCCAGCAGCTTAGGGGGGACAGTCAATCAGCCCCAGCATTTT.

The chain uses TRBV29-1 and TRBJ1-4; 10 positions match TRBD1. Per the germline V gene, CDR1 is SQVTM and CDR2 is ANQGSEA. The junction had 6 bases not matched to a gene; V was cut back by 4 bases and J by 7 bases. CDR3 size: 14 residues. The CDR3 nucleotides are TGCAGCGTTGCCCCGGGACAGGGGAGTGAAAAACTGTTTTTT. Protein: CSVAPGQGSEKLFF.